A selection of T cell receptor beta chains follows, all from one sample in a study of CD4 T cells in relation to SARS-CoV-2 and coronaviruses. Produced via immunoSEQ multiplex PCR; TCRdb's table is partial and in-frame only. The data hold under 50,000 clones, with roughly 90% observed a single time. Sequencing was carried out using memory CD4+ T cells from PBMCs. The receptors derive from an adult with COVID-19. Each CDR3 is given with its conserved first and last residue. Fields, in order: CDR3 length, clone size, J gene, V gene, D gene, CDR3 DNA, CDR3 protein. D genes are given only for firm matches. Only part of the rows carry a size: once, few, many, or a class if the clone is expanded.

14 . TRBJ1-6 TRBV6-5 . TGTGCCAGCAGCTGGGACGTTCGTAATTCACCCCTCCACTTT CASSWDVRNSPLHF
14 few TRBJ1-4 TRBV5-6 TRBD1 TGTGCCAGCAGCAAGGACAGGGGAAGTGAAAAACTGTTTTTT CASSKDRGSEKLFF
11 . TRBJ2-1 TRBV6-5 . TGTGCCAGCAGGGGGGGCACTGAGCAGTTCTTC CASRGGTEQFF
16 . TRBJ1-6 TRBV27 TRBD1 TGTGCCAGCAGTTTATGGACAGGCTCCTATAATTCACCCCTCCACTTT CASSLWTGSYNSPLHF
14 . TRBJ1-1 TRBV5-8 . TGTGCCAGCAGCTTGGGAGGGTTGAACACTGAAGCTTTCTTT CASSLGGLNTEAFF
16 . TRBJ2-5 TRBV11-2 . TGTGCCAGCAGCTTAGGCCGGGCAGGACAACAAGAGACCCAGTACTTC CASSLGRAGQQETQYF
15 . TRBJ2-5 TRBV2 . TGTGCCAGCAGTCAGTTTACAGTATCCCAAGAGACCCAGTACTTC CASSQFTVSQETQYF
15 . TRBJ2-1 TRBV6-1 TRBD2 TGTGCCAGCAGTGAAGGCGGGGGGGGGTACAATGAGCAGTTCTTC CASSEGGGGYNEQFF
17 . TRBJ2-4 TRBV10-3 TRBD2 TGTGCCATCAGTGAGACTAGCGGGGGGATAGCCAAAAACATTCAGTACTTC CAISETSGGIAKNIQYF
15 . TRBJ2-7 TRBV10-3 TRBD1 TGTGCCATCAGAGCCGGGACAGGAGGCGACTACGAGCAGTACTTC CAIRAGTGGDYEQYF
13 . TRBJ1-5 TRBV11-1 . TGTGCCAGCAGCTTAGCGGCGGAACAGCCCCAGCATTTT CASSLAAEQPQHF
16 once TRBJ2-1 TRBV7-8 TRBD2 TGTGCCAGCAGCTTAGTGGTAGGGACTAATCCCAATGAGCAGTTCTTC CASSLVVGTNPNEQFF
13 once TRBJ1-2 TRBV7-9 . TGTGCCAGCAGCTTAGCGGGTAACTATGGCTACACCTTC CASSLAGNYGYTF
12 . TRBJ1-2 TRBV5-4 . TGTGCCAGCAGCTTGGATGGCTATGGCTACACCTTC CASSLDGYGYTF
14 . TRBJ1-5 TRBV6-5 TRBD1 TGTGCCAGCAGTTCCAACAGGGGGGATCAGCCCCAGCATTTT CASSSNRGDQPQHF
14 . TRBJ1-2 TRBV28 . TGTGCCAGCAGTTTTGGGCGGGGGCTGGGAGGCTACACCTTC CASSFGRGLGGYTF
14 once TRBJ1-2 TRBV9 TRBD1 TGTGCCAGCAGCGATCGACAGGGGCCCTATGGCTACACCTTC CASSDRQGPYGYTF
18 . TRBJ2-5 TRBV28 TRBD2 TGTGCCAGCACTCACAATAGCGGGGGGGAGGGATTCGGAGAGACCCAGTACTTC CASTHNSGGEGFGETQYF
14 . TRBJ1-2 TRBV11-2 TRBD1 TGTGCCAGCAGCTTAGATACAGGGGGCTATGGCTACACCTTC CASSLDTGGYGYTF
16 . TRBJ2-6 TRBV5-1 . TGCGCCAGCAGCCAAAACAGGGCCTCTGGGGCCAACGTCCTGACTTTC CASSQNRASGANVLTF
14 . TRBJ2-1 TRBV19 TRBD2 TGTGCCAGTAGTACACGCGGGGGTCGGGATGAGCAGTTCTTC CASSTRGGRDEQFF
17 . TRBJ1-2 TRBV6-1 . TGTGCCAGCAGTGAAGCGGCGTGGGGCAGCAGTAACTATGGCTACACCTTC CASSEAAWGSSNYGYTF
16 . TRBJ1-3 TRBV19 TRBD1 TGTGCCAGTAGTATGAACAGGGGCAACTCTGGAAACACCATATATTTT CASSMNRGNSGNTIYF
14 . TRBJ1-5 TRBV28 . TGTGCCAGCAGTTTGAGTAAGGGGGGTCAGCCCCAGCATTTT CASSLSKGGQPQHF
13 . TRBJ1-2 TRBV7-2 . TGTGCCAGCAGCTTAGGCAGGGTCGAAGGCTACACCTTC CASSLGRVEGYTF
15 . TRBJ2-5 TRBV7-9 TRBD1 TGTGCCAGCAGCTTTATGACAGGGCCAGGGGGGACCCAGTACTTC CASSFMTGPGGTQYF
17 . TRBJ2-3 TRBV6-2/TRBV6-3 TRBD2 TGTGCCAGCAGTCGGCTGGGGACTAGCGGGGGGACAGATACGCAGTATTTT CASSRLGTSGGTDTQYF
14 . TRBJ2-7 TRBV10-1 . TGCGCCAGCAGTCCCGCGACAGCACGGTACGAGCAGTACTTC CASSPATARYEQYF
11 . TRBJ2-7 TRBV20-1 . TGCAGTGCTAGAGACGGCTACGAGCAGTACTTC CSARDGYEQYF